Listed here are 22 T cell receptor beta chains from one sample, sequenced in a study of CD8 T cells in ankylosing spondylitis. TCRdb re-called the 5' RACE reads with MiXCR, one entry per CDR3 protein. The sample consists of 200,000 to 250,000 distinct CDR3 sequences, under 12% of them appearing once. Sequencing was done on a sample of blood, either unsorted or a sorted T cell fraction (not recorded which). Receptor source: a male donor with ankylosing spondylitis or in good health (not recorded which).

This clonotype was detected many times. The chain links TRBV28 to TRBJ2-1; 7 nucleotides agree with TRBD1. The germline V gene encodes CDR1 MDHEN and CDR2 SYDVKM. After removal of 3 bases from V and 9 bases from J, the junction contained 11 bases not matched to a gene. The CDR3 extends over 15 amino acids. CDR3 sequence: CASSLDRIPVLEQFF. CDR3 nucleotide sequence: TGTGCCAGCAGTTTGGACAGGATTCCAGTCCTTGAGCAGTTCTTC.

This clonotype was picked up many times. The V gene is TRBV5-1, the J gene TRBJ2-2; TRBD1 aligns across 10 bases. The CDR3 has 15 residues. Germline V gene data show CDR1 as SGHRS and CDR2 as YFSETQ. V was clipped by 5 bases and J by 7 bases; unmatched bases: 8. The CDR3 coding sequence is TGCGCCAGCAGATCCGGGACAGGGGCGAACGGGGAGCTGTTTTTT. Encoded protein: CASRSGTGANGELFF.

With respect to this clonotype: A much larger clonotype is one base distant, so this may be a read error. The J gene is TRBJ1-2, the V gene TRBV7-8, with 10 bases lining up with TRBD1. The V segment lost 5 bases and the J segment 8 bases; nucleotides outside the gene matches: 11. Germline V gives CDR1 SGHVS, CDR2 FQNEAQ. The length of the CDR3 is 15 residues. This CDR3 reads CASSQTGGGLGGYTF. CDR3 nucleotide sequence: TGTGCCAGCAGCCAGACAGGGGGCGGCCTCGGAGGCTACACCTTC.

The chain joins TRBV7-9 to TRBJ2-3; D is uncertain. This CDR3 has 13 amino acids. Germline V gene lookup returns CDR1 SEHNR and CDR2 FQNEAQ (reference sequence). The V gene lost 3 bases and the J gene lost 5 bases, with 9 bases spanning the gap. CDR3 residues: CASSFSIEDTQYF. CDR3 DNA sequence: TGTGCCAGCAGCTTTAGTATCGAAGATACGCAGTATTTT.

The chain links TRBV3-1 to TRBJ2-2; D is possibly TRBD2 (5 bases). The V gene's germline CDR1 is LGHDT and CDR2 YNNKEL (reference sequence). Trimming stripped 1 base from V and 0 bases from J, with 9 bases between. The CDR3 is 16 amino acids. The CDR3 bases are TGTGCCAGCAGCCAAGGATACGGGGCGAACACCGGGGAGCTGTTTTTT. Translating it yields CASSQGYGANTGELFF.

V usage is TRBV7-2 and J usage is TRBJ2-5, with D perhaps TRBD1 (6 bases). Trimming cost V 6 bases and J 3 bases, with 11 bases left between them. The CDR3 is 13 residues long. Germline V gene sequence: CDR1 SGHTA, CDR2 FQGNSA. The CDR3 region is CASSKDREETQYF. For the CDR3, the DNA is TGTGCCAGCAGTAAGGACAGAGAAGAGACCCAGTACTTC.

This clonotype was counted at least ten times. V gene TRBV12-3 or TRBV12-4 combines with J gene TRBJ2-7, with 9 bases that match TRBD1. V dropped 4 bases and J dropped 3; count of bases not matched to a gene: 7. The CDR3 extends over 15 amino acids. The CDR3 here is CASSSGTGIYYEQYF. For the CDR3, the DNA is TGTGCCAGCAGTTCCGGGACAGGGATTTACTACGAGCAGTACTTC.

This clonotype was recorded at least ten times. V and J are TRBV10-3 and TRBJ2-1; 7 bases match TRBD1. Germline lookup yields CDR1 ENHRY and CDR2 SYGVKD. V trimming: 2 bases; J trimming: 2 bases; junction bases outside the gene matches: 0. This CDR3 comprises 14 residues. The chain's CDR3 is CAISEGQAYNEQFF. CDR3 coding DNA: TGTGCCATCAGTGAGGGACAGGCCTACAATGAGCAGTTCTTC.

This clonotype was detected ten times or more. CDR3 region: CSAGPTGQGKTNYGYTF. The CDR3 coding sequence is TGCAGTGCGGGGCCCACGGGACAGGGGAAAACTAACTATGGCTACACCTTC. This rearrangement joins TRBV20-1 to TRBJ1-2; the match to TRBD1 covers 10 bases. CDR3 length equals 17 residues. The V gene end was trimmed by 6 bases and the J gene end by 0 bases; junction bases not matched to a gene: 13. CDR1 and CDR2 (germline): DFQATT, SNEGSKA (reference sequence).

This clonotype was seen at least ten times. In DNA, the CDR3 is TGTGCCAGCAGCTTGGGGGCCACTTCAGGGACCCAGTACTTC. This sequence encodes CASSLGATSGTQYF. The rearrangement joins TRBV5-6 to TRBJ2-5; D is unclear. Trimming shortened V by 0 bases and J by 7 bases, and 13 bases separated the two germline ends. This CDR3 has 14 amino acids. Germline V gene data show CDR1 as SGHDT and CDR2 as YYEEEE.

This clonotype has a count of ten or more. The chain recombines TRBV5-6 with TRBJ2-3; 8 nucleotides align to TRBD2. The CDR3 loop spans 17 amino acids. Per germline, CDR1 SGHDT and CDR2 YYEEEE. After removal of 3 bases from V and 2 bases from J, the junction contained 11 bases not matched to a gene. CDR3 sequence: CASSSLSGEEITDTQYF. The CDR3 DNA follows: TGTGCCAGCAGCTCCCTTAGCGGGGAGGAGATCACAGATACGCAGTATTTT.

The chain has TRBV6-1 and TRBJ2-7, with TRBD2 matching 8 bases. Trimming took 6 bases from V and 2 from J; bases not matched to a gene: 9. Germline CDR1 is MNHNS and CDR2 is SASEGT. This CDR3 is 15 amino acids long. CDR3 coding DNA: TGTGCCAGCAGCCCGCCGGGGGGGCGGACCTACGAGCAGTACTTC. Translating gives CASSPPGGRTYEQYF.

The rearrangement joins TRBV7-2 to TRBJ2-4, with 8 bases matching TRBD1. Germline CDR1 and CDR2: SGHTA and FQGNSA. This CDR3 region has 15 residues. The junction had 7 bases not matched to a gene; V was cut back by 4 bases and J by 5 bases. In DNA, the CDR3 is TGTGCCAGCAGCTCGCATGGGGGACAGGAAAACATTCAGTACTTC. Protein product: CASSSHGGQENIQYF.

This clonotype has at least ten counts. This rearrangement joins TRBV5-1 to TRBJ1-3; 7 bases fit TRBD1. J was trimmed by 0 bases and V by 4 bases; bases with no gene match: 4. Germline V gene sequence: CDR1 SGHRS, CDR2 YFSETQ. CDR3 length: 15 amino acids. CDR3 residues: CASSEGQYSGNTIYF. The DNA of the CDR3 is TGCGCCAGCAGCGAGGGACAGTACTCTGGAAACACCATATATTTT.

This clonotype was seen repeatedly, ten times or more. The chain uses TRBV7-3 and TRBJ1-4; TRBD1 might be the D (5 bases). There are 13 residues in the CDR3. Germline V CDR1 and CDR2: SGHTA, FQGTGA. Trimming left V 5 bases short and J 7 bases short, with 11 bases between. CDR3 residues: CASSLHDSEKLFF. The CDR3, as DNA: TGTGCCAGCAGCCTACACGACAGTGAAAAACTGTTTTTT.

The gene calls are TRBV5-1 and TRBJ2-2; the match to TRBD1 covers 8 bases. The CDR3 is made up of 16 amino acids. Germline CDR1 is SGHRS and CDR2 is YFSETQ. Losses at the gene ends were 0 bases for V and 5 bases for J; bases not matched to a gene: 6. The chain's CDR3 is CASSLEAQGATGELFF. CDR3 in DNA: TGCGCCAGCAGCTTGGAAGCTCAGGGGGCAACCGGGGAGCTGTTTTTT.

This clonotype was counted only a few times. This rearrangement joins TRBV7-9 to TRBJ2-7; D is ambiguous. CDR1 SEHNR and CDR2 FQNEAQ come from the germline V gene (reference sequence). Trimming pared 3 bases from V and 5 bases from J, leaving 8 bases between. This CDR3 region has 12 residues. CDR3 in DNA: TGTGCCAGCAGCTTCATTGGAGACGAGCAGTACTTC. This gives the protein CASSFIGDEQYF.

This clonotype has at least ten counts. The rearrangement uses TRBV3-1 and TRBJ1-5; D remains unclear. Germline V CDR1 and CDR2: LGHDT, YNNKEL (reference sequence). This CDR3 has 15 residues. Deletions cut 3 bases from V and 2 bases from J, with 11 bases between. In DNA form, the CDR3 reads TGTGCCAGCAGCCAGGCCGCGGAGGGCAATCAGCCCCAGCATTTT. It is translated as CASSQAAEGNQPQHF.

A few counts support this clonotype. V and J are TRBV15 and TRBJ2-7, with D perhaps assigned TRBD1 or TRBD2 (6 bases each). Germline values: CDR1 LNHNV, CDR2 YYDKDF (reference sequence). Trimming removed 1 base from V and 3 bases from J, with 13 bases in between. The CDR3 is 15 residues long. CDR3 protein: CATSRAGAGDYEQYF. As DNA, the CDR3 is TGTGCCACCAGCAGAGCGGGGGCCGGGGACTACGAGCAGTACTTC.

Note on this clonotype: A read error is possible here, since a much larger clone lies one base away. The CDR3 loop is CVFHRDRARGSNYGYTF. CDR3 nucleotide sequence: TGTGTCTTCCACCGGGACAGGGCCAGAGGATCTAACTATGGCTACACCTTC. The rearrangement uses TRBV30 and TRBJ1-2, with 9 bases aligning to TRBD1. Germline V CDR1 and CDR2: GTSNPN, SVGIG (reference sequence). CDR3 length equals 17 residues.

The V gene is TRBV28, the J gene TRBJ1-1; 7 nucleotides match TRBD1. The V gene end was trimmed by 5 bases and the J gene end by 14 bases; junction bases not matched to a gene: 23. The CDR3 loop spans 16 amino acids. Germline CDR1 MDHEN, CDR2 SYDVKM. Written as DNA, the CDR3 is TGTGCCAGCAGTCCTCTCGGACAGGTTCTATCTGAGAGGGAGTTCTTT. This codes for CASSPLGQVLSEREFF.

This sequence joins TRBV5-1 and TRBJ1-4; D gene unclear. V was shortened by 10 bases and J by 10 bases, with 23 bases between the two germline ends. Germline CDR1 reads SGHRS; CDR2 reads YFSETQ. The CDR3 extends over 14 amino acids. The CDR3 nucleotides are TGCGCCTCCTCTGTCGCCACAGTAAACTCAAAACTGTTTTTT. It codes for CASSVATVNSKLFF.